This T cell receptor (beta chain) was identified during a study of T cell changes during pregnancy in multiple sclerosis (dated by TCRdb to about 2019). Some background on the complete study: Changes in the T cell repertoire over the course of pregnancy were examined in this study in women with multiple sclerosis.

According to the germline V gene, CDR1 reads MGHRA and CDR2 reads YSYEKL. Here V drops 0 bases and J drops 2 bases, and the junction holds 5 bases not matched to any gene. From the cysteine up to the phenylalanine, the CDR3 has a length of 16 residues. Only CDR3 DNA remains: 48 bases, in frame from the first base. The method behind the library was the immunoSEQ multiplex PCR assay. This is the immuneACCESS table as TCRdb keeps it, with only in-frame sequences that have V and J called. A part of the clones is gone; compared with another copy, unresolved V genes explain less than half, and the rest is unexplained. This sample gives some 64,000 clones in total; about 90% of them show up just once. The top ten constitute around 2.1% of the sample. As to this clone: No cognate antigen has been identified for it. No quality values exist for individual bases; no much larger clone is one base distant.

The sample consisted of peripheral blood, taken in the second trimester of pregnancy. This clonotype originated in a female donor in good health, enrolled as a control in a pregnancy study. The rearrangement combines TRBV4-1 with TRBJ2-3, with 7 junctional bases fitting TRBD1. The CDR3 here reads CASSQDLGQPTDTQYF. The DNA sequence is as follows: TGCGCCAGCAGCCAAGATTTGGGACAGCCCACAGATACGCAGTATTTT.